This T cell receptor beta chain was found in a study of shared clonotypes between healthy human individuals. About the research overall: Three plates were used per donor for CD4 naive, three for CD4 memory, two for CD8 naive and one for CD8 memory.

CD45RO negativity and positive selection for CCR7 defined naive CD8 cells, a population that excluded terminally differentiated effector memory CD45RA+ cells. A remark on this clone: No antigen is known for it.

TCRdb's copy holds only in-frame clones and misses some; the assay was immunoSEQ multiplex PCR. The table lists some 2.1 million clones, just under 95% of them singletons. This CDR3 contains 13 residues. Germline loops: CDR1 MNHNS, CDR2 SASEGT. Between the trimmed V and J ends, which lost 2 bases and 4 bases, there was a span of 6 bases. Findings of the study overall: Naive CD4 clonotypes overlapped across a few donors at approximately 5%.

This chain joins TRBV6-1 and TRBJ1-3; no clear D. The material sequenced was naive CD8+ T cells sorted from blood. This TCR came from a man aged 18 to 30 in good health. CDR3 sequence reads: CASSESVGNTIYF. The CDR3 nucleotides are TGTGCCAGCAGTGAATCTGTCGGAAACACCATATATTTT.